This T cell receptor beta chain was identified during a study of shared clonotypes between healthy human individuals. Only in-frame clones appear in the TCRdb table, and some are missing; sequencing was by immunoSEQ multiplex PCR. Counted here are about 600,000 clones, around 97% occurring once; the ten biggest clones make up around 0.057%. Germline-derived CDR1 and CDR2 are SGHRS and YFSETQ. CDR3 length equals 13 residues. The V and J ends lost 3 bases and 3 bases respectively, with 7 bases between them. The chain employs TRBV5-1 and TRBJ2-1; no firm D call. Sequencing was carried out using naive CD4+ T cells sorted from blood. Sample subset: CD45RA+ positively selected. This clonotype was sampled from a young woman in good health. In DNA form, the CDR3 reads TGCGCCAGCAGCTCTGCGTTCTACAATGAGCAGTTCTTC. It specifies CASSSAFYNEQFF. The whole variable domain, filled in from reference TRBV5-1 and TRBJ2-1, reads KAGVTQTPRYLIKTRGQQVTLSCSPISGHRSVSWYQQTPGQGLQFLFEYFSETQRNKGNFPGRFSGRQFSNSRSEMNVSTLELGDSALYLCASSSAFYNEQFFGPGTRLTVL.